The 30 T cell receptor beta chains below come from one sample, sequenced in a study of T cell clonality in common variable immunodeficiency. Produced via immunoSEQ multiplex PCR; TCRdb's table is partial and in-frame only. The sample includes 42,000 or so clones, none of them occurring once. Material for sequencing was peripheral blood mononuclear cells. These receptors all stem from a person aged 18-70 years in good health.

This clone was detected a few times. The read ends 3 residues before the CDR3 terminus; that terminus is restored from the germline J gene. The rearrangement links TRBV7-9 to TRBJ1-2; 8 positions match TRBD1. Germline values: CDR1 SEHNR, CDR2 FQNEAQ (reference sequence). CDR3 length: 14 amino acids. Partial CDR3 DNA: TGTGCCAGCAGCTTACTGGACAGGGTCTACGAC. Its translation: CASSLLDRVYD. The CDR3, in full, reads CASSLLDRVYDYTF.

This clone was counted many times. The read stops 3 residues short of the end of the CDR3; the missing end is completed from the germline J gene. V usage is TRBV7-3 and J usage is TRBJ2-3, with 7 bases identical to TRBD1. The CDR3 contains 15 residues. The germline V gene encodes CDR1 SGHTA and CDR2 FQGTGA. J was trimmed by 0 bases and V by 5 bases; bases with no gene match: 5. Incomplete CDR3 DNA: TGTGCCAGCAGCCCTCGGGACAGAAGCACAGATACG. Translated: CASSPRDRSTDT. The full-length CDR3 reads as CASSPRDRSTDTQYF.

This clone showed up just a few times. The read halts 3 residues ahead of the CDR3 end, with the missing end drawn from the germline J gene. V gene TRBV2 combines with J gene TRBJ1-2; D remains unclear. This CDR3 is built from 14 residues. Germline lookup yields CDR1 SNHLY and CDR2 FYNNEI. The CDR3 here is CASSVGLAANDYTF. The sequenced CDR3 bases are TGTGCCAGCAGTGTTGGACTAGCGGCCAATGAC.

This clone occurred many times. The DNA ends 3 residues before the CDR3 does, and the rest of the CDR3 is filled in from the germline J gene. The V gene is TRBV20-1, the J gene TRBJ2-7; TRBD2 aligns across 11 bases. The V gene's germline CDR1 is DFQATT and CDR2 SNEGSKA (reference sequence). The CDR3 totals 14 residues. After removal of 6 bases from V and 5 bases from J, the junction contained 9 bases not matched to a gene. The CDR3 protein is CSAPPSGRLDEQYF. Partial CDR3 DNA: TGCAGTGCCCCGCCTAGCGGGAGGCTAGACGAG.

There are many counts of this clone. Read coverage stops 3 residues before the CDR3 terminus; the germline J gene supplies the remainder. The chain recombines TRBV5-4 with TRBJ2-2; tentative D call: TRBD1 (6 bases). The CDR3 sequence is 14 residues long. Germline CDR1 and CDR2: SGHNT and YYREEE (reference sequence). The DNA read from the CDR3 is TGTGCCAGCAGCAGGACAGTGAATAATGAAAAG. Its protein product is CASSRTVNNEK. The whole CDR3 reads CASSRTVNNEKLFF.

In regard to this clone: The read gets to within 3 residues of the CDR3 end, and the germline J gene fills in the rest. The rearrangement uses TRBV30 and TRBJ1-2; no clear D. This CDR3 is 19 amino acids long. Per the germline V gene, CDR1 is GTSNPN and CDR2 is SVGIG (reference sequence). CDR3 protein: CAWSVHPLAGGRFSYDYTF. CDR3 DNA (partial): TGTGCCTGGAGTGTCCACCCTCTAGCGGGAGGGCGATTCTCCTACGAC.

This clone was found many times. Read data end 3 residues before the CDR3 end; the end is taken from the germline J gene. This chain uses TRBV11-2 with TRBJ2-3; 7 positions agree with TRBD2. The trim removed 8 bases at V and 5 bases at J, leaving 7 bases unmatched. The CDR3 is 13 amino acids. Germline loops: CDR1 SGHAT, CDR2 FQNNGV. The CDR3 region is CASGRGTGDTQYF. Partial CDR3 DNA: TGTGCCAGCGGGAGGGGAACCGGAGATACG. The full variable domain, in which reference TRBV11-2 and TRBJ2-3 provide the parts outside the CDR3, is EAGVAQSPRYKIIEKRQSVAFWCNPISGHATLYWYQQILGQGPKLLIQFQNNGVVDDSQLPKDRFSAERLKGVDSTLKIQPAKLEDSAVYLCASGRGTGDTQYFGPGTRLTVL.

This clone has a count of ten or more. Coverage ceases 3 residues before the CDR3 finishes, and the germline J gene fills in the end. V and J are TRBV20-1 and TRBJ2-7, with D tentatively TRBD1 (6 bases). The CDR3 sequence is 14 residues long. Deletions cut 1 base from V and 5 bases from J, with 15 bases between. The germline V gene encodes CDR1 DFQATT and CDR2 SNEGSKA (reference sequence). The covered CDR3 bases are TGCAGTGCTAGAGCACGGCAGGGGAGCCACGAG. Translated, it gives CSARARQGSHE. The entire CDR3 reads CSARARQGSHEQYF.

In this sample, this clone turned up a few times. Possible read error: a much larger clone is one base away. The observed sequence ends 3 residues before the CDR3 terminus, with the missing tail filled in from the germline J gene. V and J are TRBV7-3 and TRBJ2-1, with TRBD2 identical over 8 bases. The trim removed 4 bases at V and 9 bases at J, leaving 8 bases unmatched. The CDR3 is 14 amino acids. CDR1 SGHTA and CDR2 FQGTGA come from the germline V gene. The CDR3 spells CASSSTAGGSEQFF. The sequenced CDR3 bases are TGTGCCAGCAGCTCGACGGCGGGAGGCTCTGAG. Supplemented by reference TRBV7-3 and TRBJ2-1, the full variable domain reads GAGVSQTPSNKVTEKGKYVELRCDPISGHTALYWYRQSLGQGPEFLIYFQGTGAADDSGLPNDRFFAVRPEGSVSTLKIQRTERGDSAVYLCASSSTAGGSEQFFGPGTRLTVL.

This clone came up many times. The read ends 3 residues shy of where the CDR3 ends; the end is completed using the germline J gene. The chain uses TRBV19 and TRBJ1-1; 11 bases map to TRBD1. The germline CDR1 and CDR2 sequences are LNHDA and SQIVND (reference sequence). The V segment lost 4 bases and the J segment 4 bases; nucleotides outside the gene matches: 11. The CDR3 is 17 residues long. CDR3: CASSTWTGGVGVTEAFF. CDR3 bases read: TGTGCCAGTAGTACCTGGACAGGGGGCGTTGGAGTCACTGAA.

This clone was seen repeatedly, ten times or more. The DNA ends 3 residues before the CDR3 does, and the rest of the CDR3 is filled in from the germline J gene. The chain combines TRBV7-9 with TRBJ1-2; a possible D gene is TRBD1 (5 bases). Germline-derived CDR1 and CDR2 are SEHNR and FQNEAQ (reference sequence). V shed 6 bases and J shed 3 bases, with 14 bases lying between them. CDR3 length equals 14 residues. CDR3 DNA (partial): TGTGCCAGCAGTAGAAGCGGGACTGACTATGGC. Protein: CASSRSGTDYG. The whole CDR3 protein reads CASSRSGTDYGYTF.

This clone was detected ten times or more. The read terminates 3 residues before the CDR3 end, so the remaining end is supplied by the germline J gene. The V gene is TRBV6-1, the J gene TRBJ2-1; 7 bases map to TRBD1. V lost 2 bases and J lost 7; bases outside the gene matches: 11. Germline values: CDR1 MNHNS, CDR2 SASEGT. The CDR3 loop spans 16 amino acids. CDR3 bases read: TGTGCCAGCAGTGAATCCTGGACAGGACTCCTTAATGAG. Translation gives CASSESWTGLLNE. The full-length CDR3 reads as CASSESWTGLLNEQFF.

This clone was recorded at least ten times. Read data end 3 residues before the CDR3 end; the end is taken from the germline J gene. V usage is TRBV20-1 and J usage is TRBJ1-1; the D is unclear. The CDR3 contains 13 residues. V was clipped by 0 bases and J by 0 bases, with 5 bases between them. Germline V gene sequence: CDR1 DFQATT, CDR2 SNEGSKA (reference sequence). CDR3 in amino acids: CSAREPVNTEAFF. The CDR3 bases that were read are TGCAGTGCTAGAGAACCAGTGAACACTGAA.

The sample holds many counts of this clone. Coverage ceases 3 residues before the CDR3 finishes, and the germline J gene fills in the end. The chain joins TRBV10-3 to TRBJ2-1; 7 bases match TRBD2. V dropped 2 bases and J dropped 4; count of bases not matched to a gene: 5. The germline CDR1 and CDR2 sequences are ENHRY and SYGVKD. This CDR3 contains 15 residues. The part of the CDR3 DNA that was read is TGTGCCATCAGTGAGCGGACGGGGGGTTACAATGAG. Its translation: CAISERTGGYNE. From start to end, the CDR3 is CAISERTGGYNEQFF.

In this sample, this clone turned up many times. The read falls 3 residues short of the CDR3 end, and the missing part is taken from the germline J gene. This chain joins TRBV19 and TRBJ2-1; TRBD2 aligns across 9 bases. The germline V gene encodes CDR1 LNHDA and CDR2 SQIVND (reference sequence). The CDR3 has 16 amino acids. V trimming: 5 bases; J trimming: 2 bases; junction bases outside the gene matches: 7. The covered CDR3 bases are TGTGCCAGTAGTCAATCTGGACTAGCGACCTACAATGAG. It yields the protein CASSQSGLATYNE. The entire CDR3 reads CASSQSGLATYNEQFF.

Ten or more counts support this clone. The CDR3: CASRGGSNSGNTIYF. Partial CDR3 DNA: TGTGCCAGTAGAGGAGGGTCGAATTCTGGAAACACC. The chain employs TRBV19 and TRBJ1-3; D unclear. The DNA ends 3 residues before the CDR3 does, and the rest of the CDR3 is filled in from the germline J gene. V was shortened by 6 bases and J by 1 base, with 13 bases between the two germline ends. CDR1 is LNHDA, CDR2 SQIVND, per germline (reference sequence). This CDR3 comprises 15 residues.

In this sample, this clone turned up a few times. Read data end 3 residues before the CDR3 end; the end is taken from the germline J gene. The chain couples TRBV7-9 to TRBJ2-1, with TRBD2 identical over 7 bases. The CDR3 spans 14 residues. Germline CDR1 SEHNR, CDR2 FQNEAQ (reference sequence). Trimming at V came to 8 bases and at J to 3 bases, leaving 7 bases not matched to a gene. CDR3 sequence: CASHSGEVYNEQFF. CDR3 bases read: TGTGCCAGCCACAGCGGGGAAGTCTACAATGAG.

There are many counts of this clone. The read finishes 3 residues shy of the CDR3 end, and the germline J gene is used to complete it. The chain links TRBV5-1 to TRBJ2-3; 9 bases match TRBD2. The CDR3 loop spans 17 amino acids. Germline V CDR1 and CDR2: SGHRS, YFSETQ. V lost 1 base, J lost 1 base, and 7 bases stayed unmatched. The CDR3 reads CASSLSGGGAGTDTQYF. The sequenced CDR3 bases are TGCGCCAGCAGCTTGAGTGGCGGGGGGGCGGGCACAGATACG.

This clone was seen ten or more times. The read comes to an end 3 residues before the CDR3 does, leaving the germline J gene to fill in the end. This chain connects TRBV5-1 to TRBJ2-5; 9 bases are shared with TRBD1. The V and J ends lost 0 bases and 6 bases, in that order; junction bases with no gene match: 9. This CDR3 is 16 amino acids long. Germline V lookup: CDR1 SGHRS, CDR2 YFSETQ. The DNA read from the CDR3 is TGCGCCAGCAGCTTGGAGGGACAGGGTGGCAGTAAGACC. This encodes CASSLEGQGGSKT. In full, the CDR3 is CASSLEGQGGSKTQYF.

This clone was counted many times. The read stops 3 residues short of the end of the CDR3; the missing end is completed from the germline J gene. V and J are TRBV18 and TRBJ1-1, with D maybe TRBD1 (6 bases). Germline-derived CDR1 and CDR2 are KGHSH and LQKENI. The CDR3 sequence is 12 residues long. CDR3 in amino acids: CASSADSPGAFF. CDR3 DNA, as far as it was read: TGTGCCAGCTCGGCGGACAGCCCTGGG.

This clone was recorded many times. CDR3 DNA (partial): TGTGCCAGCAGCCTCCTCGGGACTATGAGAGAGACC. It encodes CASSLLGTMRET. The complete CDR3 sequence is CASSLLGTMRETQYF. The rearrangement links TRBV7-8 to TRBJ2-5; the match to TRBD2 covers 7 bases. The CDR3 goes on 3 residues after the read ends, and that part is filled in from the germline J gene. V was pared by 5 bases and J by 4 bases, with 10 bases of the junction left unmatched. Germline lookup yields CDR1 SGHVS and CDR2 FQNEAQ. The CDR3 extends over 15 amino acids.

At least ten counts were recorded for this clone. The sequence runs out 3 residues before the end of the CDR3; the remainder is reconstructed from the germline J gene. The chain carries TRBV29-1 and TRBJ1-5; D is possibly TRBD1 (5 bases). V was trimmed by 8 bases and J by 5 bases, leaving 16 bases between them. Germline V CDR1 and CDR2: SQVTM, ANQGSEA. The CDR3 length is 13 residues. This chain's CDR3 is CSKIGGGDQPQHF. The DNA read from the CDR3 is TGCAGCAAAATTGGGGGGGGTGATCAGCCC.

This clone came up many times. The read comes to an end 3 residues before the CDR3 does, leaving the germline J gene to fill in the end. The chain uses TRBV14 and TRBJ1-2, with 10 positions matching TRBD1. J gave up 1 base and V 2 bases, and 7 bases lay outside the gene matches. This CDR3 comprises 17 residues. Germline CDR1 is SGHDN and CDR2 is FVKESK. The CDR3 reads CASSQHRDRGINYGYTF. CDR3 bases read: TGTGCCAGCAGCCAACACCGGGACAGGGGTATTAACTATGGC.

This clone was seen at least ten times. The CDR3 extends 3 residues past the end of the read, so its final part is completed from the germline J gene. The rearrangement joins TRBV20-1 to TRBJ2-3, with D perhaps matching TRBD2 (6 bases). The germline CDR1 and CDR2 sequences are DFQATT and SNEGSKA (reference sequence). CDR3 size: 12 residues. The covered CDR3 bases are TGCAGTGCTAGCCCGGGACTCGGAACG. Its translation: CSASPGLGT. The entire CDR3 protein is CSASPGLGTQYF.

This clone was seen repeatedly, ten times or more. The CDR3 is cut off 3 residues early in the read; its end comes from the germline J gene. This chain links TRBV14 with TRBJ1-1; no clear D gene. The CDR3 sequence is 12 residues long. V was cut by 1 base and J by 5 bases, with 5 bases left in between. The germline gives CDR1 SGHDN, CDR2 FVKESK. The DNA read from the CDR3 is TGTGCCAGCAGCCAAGGGACTACTGAA. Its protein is CASSQGTTE. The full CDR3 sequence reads CASSQGTTEAFF.

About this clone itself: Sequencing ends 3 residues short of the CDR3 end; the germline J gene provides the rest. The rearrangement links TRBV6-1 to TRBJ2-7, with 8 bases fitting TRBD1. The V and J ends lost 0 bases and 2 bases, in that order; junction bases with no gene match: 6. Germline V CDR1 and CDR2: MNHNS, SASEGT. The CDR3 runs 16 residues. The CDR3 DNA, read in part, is TGTGCCAGCAGTGAAGCCGGGACAGGAAATGCCTACGAG. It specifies CASSEAGTGNAYE. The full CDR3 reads CASSEAGTGNAYEQYF.

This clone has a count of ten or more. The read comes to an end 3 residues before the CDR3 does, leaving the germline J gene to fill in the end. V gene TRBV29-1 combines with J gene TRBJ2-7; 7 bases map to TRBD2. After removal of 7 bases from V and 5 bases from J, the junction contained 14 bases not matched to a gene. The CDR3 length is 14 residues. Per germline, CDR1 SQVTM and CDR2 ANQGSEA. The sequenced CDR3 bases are TGCAGCGCCTCATTGCCGCGGGGGTCTAACGAG. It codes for CSASLPRGSNE. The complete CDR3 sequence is CSASLPRGSNEQYF.

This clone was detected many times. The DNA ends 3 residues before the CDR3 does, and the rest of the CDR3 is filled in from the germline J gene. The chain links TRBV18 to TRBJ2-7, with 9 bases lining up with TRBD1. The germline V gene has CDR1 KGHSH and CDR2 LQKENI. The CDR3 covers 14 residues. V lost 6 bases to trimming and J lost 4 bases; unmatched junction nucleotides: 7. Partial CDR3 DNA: TGTGCCAGCTCCCCTAGGACAGGGGAATACGAG. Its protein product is CASSPRTGEYE. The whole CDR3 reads CASSPRTGEYEQYF. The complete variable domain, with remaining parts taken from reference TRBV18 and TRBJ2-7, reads NAGVMQNPRHLVRRRGQEARLRCSPMKGHSHVYWYRQLPEEGLKFMVYLQKENIIDESGMPKERFSAEFPKEGPSILRIQQVVRGDSAAYFCASSPRTGEYEQYFGPGTRLTVT.

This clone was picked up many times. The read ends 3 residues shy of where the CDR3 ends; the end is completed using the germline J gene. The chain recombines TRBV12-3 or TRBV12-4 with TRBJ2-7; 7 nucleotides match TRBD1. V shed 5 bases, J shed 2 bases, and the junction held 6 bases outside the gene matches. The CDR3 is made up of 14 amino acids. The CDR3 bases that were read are TGTGCCAGCAGTATAGACAGGGTCCCCTACGAG. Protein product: CASSIDRVPYE. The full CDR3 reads CASSIDRVPYEQYF.

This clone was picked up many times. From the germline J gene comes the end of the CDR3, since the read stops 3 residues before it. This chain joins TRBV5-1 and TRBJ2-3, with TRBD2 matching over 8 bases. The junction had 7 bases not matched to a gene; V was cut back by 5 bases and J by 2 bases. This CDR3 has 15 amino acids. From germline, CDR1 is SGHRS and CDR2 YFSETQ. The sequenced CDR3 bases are TGCGCCAGCAGGGGAGCGGGGGCCTCCACAGATACG. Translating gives CASRGAGASTDT. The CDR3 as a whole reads CASRGAGASTDTQYF.